This TCR beta chain was observed in a study of CD8 T cells in Susac syndrome. The authors reverse transcribed about 0.5 to 1 ug RNA with random hexamers. TCRdb redid the calling of the immunoSEQ multiplex PCR reads with MiXCR, one entry per CDR3 protein. The sample has roughly 120,000 distinct CDR3 sequences; over 85% are singletons. TCR beta sequencing covered blood CD8+ and CD4+ T cells. Controls comprised healthy donors matched for age and sex. TEMRA cells were FACS-enriched, while CD8+ and CD4+ T cells were negatively isolated. The CDR3 covers 15 residues. V lost 1 base and J 2 bases, leaving 8 bases between the germline ends. Germline V lookup: CDR1 SGHVS, CDR2 FQNEAQ.

The origin of this receptor is a human donor in good health. Specimen: CD4+ T cells from PBMCs. The chain links TRBV7-8 to TRBJ2-2, with unresolved D. CDR3 region: CASSLVRLNTGELFF. In nucleotides, the CDR3 is TGTGCCAGCAGCTTAGTTAGGTTAAACACCGGGGAGCTGTTTTTT. The variable domain in full, completed from reference TRBV7-8 and TRBJ2-2, reads GAGVSQSPRYKVAKRGQDVALRCDPISGHVSLFWYQQALGQGPEFLTYFQNEAQLDKSGLPSDRFFAERPEGSVSTLKIQRTQQEDSAVYLCASSLVRLNTGELFFGEGSRLTVL.